Below are 13 T cell receptor beta chains sequenced from a single sample in a study of tumor-infiltrating lymphocytes in primary liver carcinoma. Starting material of 500 to 600 ng total RNA yielded TCR beta cDNA via a constant-region primer. Three nested multiplex PCR rounds, a slightly modified ARM-PCR method, built the TCR beta libraries. The two initial PCR rounds, approximately 10 cycles each, used TRBV1-TRBV30 forward and C-beta reverse primers. From the multiplex PCR reads, TCRdb called clonotypes with MiXCR, one entry per CDR3 protein. The data show 180,000 or so distinct CDR3 sequences, with 50% to 75% seen just once and about 72% held by the top ten. Unsorted whole blood served as the source of blood RNA, and germline DNA was extracted as well. Sample: peripheral blood. The receptors derive from a man aged 40-55 years with primary liver carcinoma and hepatitis B virus infection.

The chain has TRBV5-3 and TRBJ1-5; D gene uncertain. TRBV5-3 is treated as an ORF (open reading frame) with a function not yet certain. This CDR3 is built from 18 residues. V lost 2 bases to trimming and J lost 0 bases, with 18 bases between them. The CDR3 nucleotides are TGTGCCAGAAGCTTAAGGAAAAGGATGCTCGGTAGCAATCAGCCCCAGCATTTT. Translating it yields CARSLRKRMLGSNQPQHF.

Comments on this clonotype: Since no conserved phenylalanine or tryptophan closes the CDR3, a read error is the likely cause. V is TRBV6-6 and J is TRBJ2-2; 8 nucleotides agree with TRBD2. This CDR3 has 17 amino acids. Germline CDR1 and CDR2: MNHNY and SVGAGI (reference sequence). V shed 2 bases, J shed 8 bases, and the junction held 13 bases outside the gene matches. The CDR3 loop is CASSYSAGRATTGELFS. The CDR3 DNA reads TGTGCCAGCAGTTACAGCGCCGGGAGGGCGACCACTGGGGAGCTGTTTTCT.

About this clonotype: This sequence may be a read error, since a much larger clone differs from it by one base. V is TRBV6-1 and J is TRBJ2-5; D is ambiguous. Germline CDR1 is MNHNS and CDR2 is SASEGT. This CDR3 contains 14 residues. The CDR3 region is CTSSEAQAGETQYF. CDR3 sequence (DNA): TGTACCAGCAGTGAAGCCCAAGCAGGAGAGACCCAGTACTTC.

Points on this clonotype: Being one base from a much bigger clone, this may be a read error. This chain links TRBV12-3 or TRBV12-4 with TRBJ2-3, with D perhaps given as TRBD1 or TRBD2 (6 bases each). V was pared by 8 bases and J by 4 bases, with 19 bases between. The CDR3 sequence is 15 residues long. The DNA for the CDR3 is TGTGCCAGCCGGGTAGGGTGGGGGGCAGCAGATACGCAGTATTTT. This translates into CASRVGWGAADTQYF.

This clonotype was recorded a few times. This chain links TRBV29-1 with TRBJ2-3, with a weak D call TRBD2 (5 bases). Germline V gives CDR1 SQVTM, CDR2 ANQGSEA. The length of the CDR3 is 13 residues. The ends were cut back, 6 bases at V and 1 base at J, with 11 bases in the middle. The DNA for the CDR3 is TGCAGCGTCTCCACTAGGGGCACAGATACGCAGTATTTT. It encodes CSVSTRGTDTQYF.

The chain is built from TRBV4-1 and TRBJ1-1; unclear D gene. The CDR3 loop spans 13 amino acids. Between the trimmed V and J ends, which lost 1 base and 3 bases, there was a span of 6 bases. The V gene's germline CDR1 is MGHRA and CDR2 YSYEKL. The CDR3 DNA reads as TGCGCCAGCAGCCAAGTTCCGGACACTGAAGCTTTCTTT. Protein: CASSQVPDTEAFF.

Comment on this clonotype: The CDR3 carries no conserved terminal phenylalanine or tryptophan, so it likely arises from a read error. The chain joins TRBV29-1 to TRBJ2-1; a weak D match, TRBD1 (8 bases). Trimming took off 1 base at V and 6 bases at J, with 25 bases between the two ends. Germline loops: CDR1 SQVTM, CDR2 ANQGSEA. This CDR3 has 18 residues. This CDR3 is CSVEGGGWAGGCSNEQFS. In DNA, the CDR3 is TGCAGCGTTGAAGGGGGGGGTTGGGCAGGGGGCTGTTCCAATGAGCAGTTCTCC.

This clonotype has a handful of counts. V is TRBV6-1 and J is TRBJ2-3; D is unresolved. Germline loops: CDR1 MNHNS, CDR2 SASEGT. The V gene lost 9 bases and the J gene lost 2 bases, with 18 bases spanning the gap. The CDR3 is 15 residues long. This chain's CDR3 is CARKGRLKVTDTQYF. The CDR3 DNA is TGTGCCAGAAAAGGACGGCTCAAAGTCACAGATACGCAGTATTTT.

Comment on this clonotype: An end of the junction differs from the germline gene, which may be a read error. The V call is TRBV4-1, the J call TRBJ2-1; the match to TRBD2 covers 9 bases. The V gene's germline CDR1 is MGHRA and CDR2 YSYEKL. This CDR3 is built from 15 residues. CDR3: CASSPLGLAPNEQFF. CDR3 in DNA: TGTGCCAGCAGCCCTTTGGGACTAGCACCCAATGAGCAGTTCTTC.

The rearrangement joins TRBV6-5 to TRBJ2-5; the D is unclear. Germline lookup yields CDR1 MNHEY and CDR2 SVGAGI. The CDR3 length is 15 residues. V gave up 6 bases and J gave up 2 bases, with 16 bases separating them. CDR3 in DNA: TGTGCCAGCAGCTCCGGGTTGGTGGGACAAGAGACCCAGTACTTC. As protein: CASSSGLVGQETQYF.

The chain employs TRBV11-2 and TRBJ2-5; 9 positions agree with TRBD1. The germline CDR1 and CDR2 sequences are SGHAT and FQNNGV. The CDR3 runs to 17 residues. After removal of 2 bases from V and 9 bases from J, the junction contained 16 bases not matched to a gene. The CDR3 DNA sequence: TGTGCCAGCAGCTTAACGACGGGACAGGGCGTTAAAGGGGCCCAGTACTTC. Translation gives CASSLTTGQGVKGAQYF.

A remark on this clonotype: This may be a read error, as it is one base from a much larger clone. The chain combines TRBV6-5 with TRBJ2-1, with 9 bases matching TRBD1. Germline-derived CDR1 and CDR2 are MNHEY and SVGAGI. The CDR3 is 14 amino acids. Germline trimming cut 5 bases from V and 10 bases from J; bases unmatched to any gene: 9. For the CDR3, the DNA is TGTGCCAGCAGTCCGGGACAGGGCGGTCACGAGCAGTTCTTC. It codes for CASSPGQGGHEQFF.

The chain recombines TRBV6-1 with TRBJ2-2, with 7 bases lining up with TRBD2. CDR1 and CDR2 (germline): MNHNS, SASEGT. CDR3 size: 14 residues. J gave up 7 bases and V 6 bases, and 8 bases lay outside the gene matches. CDR3 region: CASSDRRERGELFF. The CDR3 bases are TGTGCCAGCAGCGACCGGCGGGAGCGCGGGGAGCTGTTTTTT.